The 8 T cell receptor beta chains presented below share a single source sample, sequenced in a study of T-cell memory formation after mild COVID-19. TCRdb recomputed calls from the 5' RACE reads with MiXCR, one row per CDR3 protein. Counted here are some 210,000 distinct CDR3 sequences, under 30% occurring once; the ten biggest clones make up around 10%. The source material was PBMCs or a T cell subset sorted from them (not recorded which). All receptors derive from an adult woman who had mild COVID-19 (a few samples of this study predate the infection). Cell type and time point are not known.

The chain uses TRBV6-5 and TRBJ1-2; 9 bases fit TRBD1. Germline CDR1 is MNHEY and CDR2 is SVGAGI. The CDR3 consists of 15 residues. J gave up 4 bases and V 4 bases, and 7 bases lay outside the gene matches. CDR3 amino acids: CASSSGQGFSYGYTF. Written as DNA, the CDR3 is TGTGCCAGCAGTTCGGGACAGGGTTTTTCCTATGGCTACACCTTC.

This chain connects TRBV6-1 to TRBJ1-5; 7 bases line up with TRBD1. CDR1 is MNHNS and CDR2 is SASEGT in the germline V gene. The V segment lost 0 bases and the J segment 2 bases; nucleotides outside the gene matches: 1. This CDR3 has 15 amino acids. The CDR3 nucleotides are TGTGCCAGCAGTGAAGCTCAGGGGGGCAATCAGCCCCAGCATTTT. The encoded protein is CASSEAQGGNQPQHF.

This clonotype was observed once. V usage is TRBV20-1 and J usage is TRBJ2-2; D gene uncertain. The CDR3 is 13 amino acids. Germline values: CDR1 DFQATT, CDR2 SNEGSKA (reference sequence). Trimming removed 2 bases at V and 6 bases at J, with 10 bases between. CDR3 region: CSARTYRAGELFF. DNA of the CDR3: TGCAGTGCTAGAACATACAGAGCCGGGGAGCTGTTTTTT.

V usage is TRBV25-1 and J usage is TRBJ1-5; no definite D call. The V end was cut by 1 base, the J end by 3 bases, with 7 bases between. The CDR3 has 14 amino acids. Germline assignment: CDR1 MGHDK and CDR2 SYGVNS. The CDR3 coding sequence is TGTGCCAGCAGTGAATTAAGAAACAATCAGCCCCAGCATTTT. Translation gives CASSELRNNQPQHF.

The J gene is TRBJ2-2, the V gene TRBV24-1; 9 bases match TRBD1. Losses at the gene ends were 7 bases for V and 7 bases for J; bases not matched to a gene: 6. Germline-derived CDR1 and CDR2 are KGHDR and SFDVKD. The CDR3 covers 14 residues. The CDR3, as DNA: TGTGCCACCAGCGAGACAGGGGGTGTCGGGGAGCTGTTTTTT. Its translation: CATSETGGVGELFF.

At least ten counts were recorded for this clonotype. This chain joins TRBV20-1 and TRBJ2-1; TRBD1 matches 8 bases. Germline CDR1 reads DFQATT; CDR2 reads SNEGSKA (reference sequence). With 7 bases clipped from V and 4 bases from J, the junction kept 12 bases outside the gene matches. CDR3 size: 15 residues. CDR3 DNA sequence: TGCAGTGTCCCCGACTACAGGGGGTTGTACAATGAGCAGTTCTTC. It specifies CSVPDYRGLYNEQFF.

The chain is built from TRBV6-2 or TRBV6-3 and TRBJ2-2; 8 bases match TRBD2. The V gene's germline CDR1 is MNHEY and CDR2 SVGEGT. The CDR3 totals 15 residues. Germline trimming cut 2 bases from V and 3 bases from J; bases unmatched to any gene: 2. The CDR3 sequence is CASSYGGRYTGELFF. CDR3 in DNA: TGTGCCAGCAGTTACGGCGGGAGGTACACCGGGGAGCTGTTTTTT.

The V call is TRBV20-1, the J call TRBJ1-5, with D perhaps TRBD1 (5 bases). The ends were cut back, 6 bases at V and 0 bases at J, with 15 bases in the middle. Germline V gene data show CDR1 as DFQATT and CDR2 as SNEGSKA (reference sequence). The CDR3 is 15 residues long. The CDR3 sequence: CSANRDGHSNQPQHF. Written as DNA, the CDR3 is TGCAGTGCAAACCGGGACGGACATAGCAATCAGCCCCAGCATTTT.